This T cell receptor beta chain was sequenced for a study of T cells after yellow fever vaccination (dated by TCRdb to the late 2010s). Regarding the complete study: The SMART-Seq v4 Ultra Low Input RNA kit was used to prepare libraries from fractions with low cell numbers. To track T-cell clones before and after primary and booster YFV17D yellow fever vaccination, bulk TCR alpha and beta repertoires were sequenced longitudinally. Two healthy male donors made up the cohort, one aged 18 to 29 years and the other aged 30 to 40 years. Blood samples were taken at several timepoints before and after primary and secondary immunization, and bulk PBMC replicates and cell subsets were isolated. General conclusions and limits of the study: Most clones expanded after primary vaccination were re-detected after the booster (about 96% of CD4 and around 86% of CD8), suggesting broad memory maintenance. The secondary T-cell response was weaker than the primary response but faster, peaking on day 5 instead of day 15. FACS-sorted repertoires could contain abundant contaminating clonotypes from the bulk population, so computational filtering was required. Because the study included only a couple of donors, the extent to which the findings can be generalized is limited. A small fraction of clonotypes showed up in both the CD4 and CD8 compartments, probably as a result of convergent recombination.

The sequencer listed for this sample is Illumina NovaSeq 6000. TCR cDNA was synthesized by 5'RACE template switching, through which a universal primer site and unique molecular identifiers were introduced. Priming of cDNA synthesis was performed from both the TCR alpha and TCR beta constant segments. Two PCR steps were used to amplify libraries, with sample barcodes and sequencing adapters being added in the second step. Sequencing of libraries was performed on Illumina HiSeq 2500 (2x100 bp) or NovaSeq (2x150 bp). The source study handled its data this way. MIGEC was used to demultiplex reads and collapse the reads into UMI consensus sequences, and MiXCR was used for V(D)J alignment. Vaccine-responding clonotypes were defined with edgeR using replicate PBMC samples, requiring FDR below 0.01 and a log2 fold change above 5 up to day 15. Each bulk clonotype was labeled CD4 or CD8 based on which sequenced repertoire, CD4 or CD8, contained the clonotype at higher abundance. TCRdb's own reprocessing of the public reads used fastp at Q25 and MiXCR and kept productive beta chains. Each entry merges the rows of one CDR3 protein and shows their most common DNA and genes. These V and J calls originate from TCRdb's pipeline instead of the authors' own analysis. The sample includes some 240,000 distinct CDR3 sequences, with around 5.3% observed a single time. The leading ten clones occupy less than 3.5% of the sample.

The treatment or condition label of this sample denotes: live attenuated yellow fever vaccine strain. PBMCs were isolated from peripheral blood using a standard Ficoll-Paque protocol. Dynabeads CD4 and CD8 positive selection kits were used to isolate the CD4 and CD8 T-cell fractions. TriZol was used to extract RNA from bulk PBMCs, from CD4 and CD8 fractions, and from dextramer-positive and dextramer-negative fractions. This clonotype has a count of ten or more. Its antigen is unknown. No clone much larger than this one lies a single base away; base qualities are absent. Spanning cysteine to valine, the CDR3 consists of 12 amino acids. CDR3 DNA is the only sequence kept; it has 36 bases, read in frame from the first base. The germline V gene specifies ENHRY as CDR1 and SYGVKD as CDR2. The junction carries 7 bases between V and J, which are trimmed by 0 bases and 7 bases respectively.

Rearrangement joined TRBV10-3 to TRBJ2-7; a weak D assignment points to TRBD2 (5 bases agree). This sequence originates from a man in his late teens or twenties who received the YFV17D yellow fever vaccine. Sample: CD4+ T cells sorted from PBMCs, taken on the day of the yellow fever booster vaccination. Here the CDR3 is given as CAISESRGEQYV. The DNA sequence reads TGTGCCATCAGTGAGTCTCGGGGTGAGCAGTACGTC.